The 12 T cell receptor beta chains below all came from one sample that was sequenced in a study of blood T cells in healthy people across ages (dated by TCRdb to 2013 to 2016). The receptor library was made with 5' RACE. The sequencer listed for this sample is Illumina HiSeq 2500. A second PCR of about 7 to 12 cycles was performed with a sample-barcoded 5' primer and a J-beta primer mix. Using fastp at Q25 and MiXCR, TCRdb reprocessed the public reads and kept productive beta chains. CDR3 protein duplicates are merged, each entry listing the most common genes and DNA. In all, the sample holds around 520,000 distinct CDR3 sequences, and about 28% of those were seen once. Approximately 3.6% of the sample goes to the ten largest clones. The same sample was also studied in work on T cells of mothers and their children.

Sequencing was carried out using blood. These TCRs come from a boy aged 2 to 9 in good health.

In this sample, this clonotype turned up a few times. The genes are TRBV15 and TRBJ1-3; 7 bases align to TRBD1. There are 18 residues in the CDR3. Germline trimming cut 5 bases from V and 0 bases from J; bases unmatched to any gene: 13. Looked up from germline, CDR1 is LNHNV and CDR2 is YYDKDF (reference sequence). Written as DNA, the CDR3 is TGTGCCACCAGCGCCCGATCACAGGGGTTCTTCTCTGGAAACACCATATATTTT. Translating gives CATSARSQGFFSGNTIYF.

The chain uses TRBV7-8 and TRBJ1-2; no clear D gene. Germline CDR1 SGHVS, CDR2 FQNEAQ. This CDR3 contains 12 residues. Trimming pared 5 bases from V and 7 bases from J, leaving 11 bases between. The CDR3 spells CASSQTTSGYTF. The CDR3 DNA sequence: TGTGCCAGCAGCCAAACTACATCTGGCTACACCTTC.

This rearrangement joins TRBV5-1 to TRBJ2-5, with D possibly being TRBD1 (5 bases). Germline V gene lookup returns CDR1 SGHRS and CDR2 YFSETQ. V was cut by 7 bases and J by 2 bases, with 12 bases left in between. CDR3 size: 13 residues. The CDR3 loop is CASALGVQETQYF. The CDR3 nucleotides are TGCGCCAGCGCGTTAGGGGTGCAAGAGACCCAGTACTTC.

The rearrangement links TRBV7-2 to TRBJ1-1, with D hard to call. This CDR3 spans 14 amino acids. Trimming removed 2 bases at V and 0 bases at J, with 7 bases between. Germline values: CDR1 SGHTA, CDR2 FQGNSA. As DNA, the CDR3 is TGTGCCAGCAGCTTAAGCGTATTGAACACTGAAGCTTTCTTT. This gives the protein CASSLSVLNTEAFF.

This clonotype was counted only a few times. The gene calls are TRBV5-6 and TRBJ2-1, with 7 bases aligning to TRBD2. The germline CDR1 and CDR2 sequences are SGHDT and YYEEEE. Trimming took 0 bases from V and 9 from J; bases not matched to a gene: 9. This CDR3 contains 15 residues. The CDR3 DNA is TGTGCCAGCAGCTTGGACCTAGCGGTGAGGTTTGAGCAGTTCTTC. Protein product: CASSLDLAVRFEQFF. Based on the CDR3 plus reference TRBV5-6 and TRBJ2-1, the full variable domain is DAGVTQSPTHLIKTRGQQVTLRCSPKSGHDTVSWYQQALGQGPQFIFQYYEEEERQRGNFPDRFSGHQFPNYSSELNVNALLLGDSALYLCASSLDLAVRFEQFFGPGTRLTVL.

In its sample, this clonotype was seen a few times. The chain recombines TRBV6-4 with TRBJ2-1; weak D call: TRBD1 (5 bases). The CDR3 is made up of 13 amino acids. The germline V gene has CDR1 MRHNA and CDR2 SNTAGT. Trimming took 5 bases from V and 7 from J, leaving 12 bases between them. CDR3 sequence (DNA): TGTGCCAGCAGTACCTACTCAGGGAATGAGCAGTTCTTC. It translates to CASSTYSGNEQFF.

This chain connects TRBV7-9 to TRBJ1-2; D unclear. The CDR3 is 13 amino acids. From germline, CDR1 is SEHNR and CDR2 FQNEAQ (reference sequence). The V and J ends lost 5 bases and 8 bases respectively, with 15 bases between them. The CDR3 bases are TGTGCCAGCAGCCGCGGCGAAGGCCAAGGCTACACCTTC. Its protein product is CASSRGEGQGYTF.

The chain carries TRBV20-1 and TRBJ2-1; TRBD2 aligns across 9 bases. The CDR3 consists of 14 residues. V trimming: 6 bases; J trimming: 2 bases; junction bases outside the gene matches: 5. In germline, CDR1 is DFQATT, CDR2 SNEGSKA (reference sequence). CDR3 loop: CSARPSGAYNEQFF. The CDR3 region has the DNA TGCAGTGCCCGCCCTAGCGGGGCCTACAATGAGCAGTTCTTC.

The chain combines TRBV5-1 with TRBJ1-4; 10 nucleotides match TRBD1. The CDR3 runs to 14 residues. CDR1 is SGHRS, CDR2 YFSETQ, per germline. The ends lost 6 bases at V and 6 bases at J; junction bases unmatched: 5. The CDR3 DNA sequence: TGCGCCAGCACGAGGGGACAGGGGCATGAAAAACTGTTTTTT. Residues: CASTRGQGHEKLFF.

This chain links TRBV5-6 with TRBJ2-7, with TRBD2 identical over 15 bases. The V gene's germline CDR1 is SGHDT and CDR2 YYEEEE. V was pared by 3 bases and J by 11 bases, with 9 bases of the junction left unmatched. There are 15 residues in the CDR3. The CDR3 sequence: CASSSGLAGGKIKYF. The CDR3 DNA sequence: TGTGCCAGCAGCTCCGGACTAGCGGGAGGGAAGATTAAGTACTTC.

In its sample, this clonotype was seen a few times. The chain employs TRBV4-1 and TRBJ2-5; D uncertain. The CDR3 spans 15 residues. Germline V gives CDR1 MGHRA, CDR2 YSYEKL. Deletions cut 4 bases from V and 4 bases from J, with 16 bases between. The CDR3 sequence is CASSLTAALPETQYF. As DNA, the CDR3 is TGCGCCAGCAGCCTTACGGCGGCGCTTCCAGAGACCCAGTACTTC.

The table lists this clonotype with a few counts. This chain joins TRBV6-5 and TRBJ1-2; possible D gene TRBD1, 6 bases. CDR3 length: 16 amino acids. V lost 2 bases, J lost 7 bases, and 20 bases lay in between. CDR1 is MNHEY and CDR2 is SVGAGI in the germline V gene. This chain's CDR3 is CASSYEGSGGRGGYTF. CDR3 DNA sequence: TGTGCCAGCAGTTACGAGGGTTCTGGGGGGCGAGGTGGCTACACCTTC.